A selection of T cell receptor beta chains follows, all from one sample in a study of T-cell memory formation after mild COVID-19. TCRdb recomputed calls from the 5' RACE reads with MiXCR, one row per CDR3 protein. The data hold under 50,000 distinct CDR3 sequences, with nearly 9.5% observed a single time. Sequenced material: PBMCs or a T cell subset sorted from them (not recorded which). The source is an adult woman who had mild COVID-19 (a few samples of this study predate the infection). Cell type and time point are not known. Both conserved end residues are part of each CDR3. D genes are given only for firm matches. Only part of the rows carry a size: once, few, many, or a class if the clone is expanded.

j_gene,v_gene,d_gene,abundance,CDR3nt,CDR3aa
TRBJ1-1,TRBV7-9,.,few,TGTGCCAGCAGTCCGACATTTTCGAACACTGAAGCTTTCTTT,CASSPTFSNTEAFF
TRBJ1-1,TRBV9,.,many,TGTGCCAGCAGCGTAGATGGGACCCCAGGAGACACTGAAGCTTTCTTT,CASSVDGTPGDTEAFF
TRBJ2-1,TRBV4-1,TRBD2,many,TGCGCCAGCAGCCGCGGACTAGCGGGGGGGACGGGCAATGAGCAGTTCTTC,CASSRGLAGGTGNEQFF
TRBJ1-2,TRBV6-1,TRBD1,few,TGTGCCAGCAGTGGTCAGGGGGCCTTCTATGGCTACACCTTC,CASSGQGAFYGYTF
TRBJ2-7,TRBV6-5,.,few,TGTGCCAGCAGTTACTCGACGCAGGGGAGGTACGAGCAGTACTTC,CASSYSTQGRYEQYF
TRBJ2-2,TRBV12-3/TRBV12-4,.,.,TGTGCCAGCAGTTCCCGACAGCTCTCGAACACCGGGGAGCTGTTTTTT,CASSSRQLSNTGELFF
TRBJ2-1,TRBV7-2,TRBD2,medium-sized,TGTGCCAGCAGCTTATTGGGCGGGGGGTCCTACAATGAGCAGTTCTTC,CASSLLGGGSYNEQFF
TRBJ2-3,TRBV12-3/TRBV12-4,TRBD2,many,TGTGCCAGCAGTACATGGGGACTAGCGGGCACAGATACGCAGTATTTT,CASSTWGLAGTDTQYF
TRBJ2-7,TRBV2,.,few,TGTGCCAGCAGTGAAGCTGGCAGGGCCCACGAGCAGTACTTC,CASSEAGRAHEQYF
TRBJ2-1,TRBV20-1,.,many,TGCAGTGCTAGAGAGGGAAGGGATTACAATGAGCAGTTCTTC,CSAREGRDYNEQFF
TRBJ2-3,TRBV7-8,.,many,TGTGCCAGCGTGCGGACTAGCACAGATACGCAGTATTTT,CASVRTSTDTQYF
TRBJ1-1,TRBV20-1,.,many,TGCAGTGCTAGAGATAGGTTCGGGGCCTTGAGAACTTTCTTT,CSARDRFGALRTFF
TRBJ2-7,TRBV10-3,.,few,TGTGCCATCAGTGAGGGTTTTAGTCTAAGCTCCTACGAGCAGTACTTC,CAISEGFSLSSYEQYF
TRBJ2-7,TRBV5-1,TRBD1,many,TGCGCCAGCAGCTCCTCACGGACAGGGCGCTACGAGCAGTACTTC,CASSSSRTGRYEQYF
TRBJ2-1,TRBV27,TRBD2,few,TGTGCCACACAAGGGTCGGGAGGGCCAAATGAGCAGTTCTTC,CATQGSGGPNEQFF
TRBJ2-7,TRBV20-1,.,few,TGCAGTGCTAGAGCGGGGACCCACGAGCAGTACTTC,CSARAGTHEQYF
TRBJ2-3,TRBV20-1,TRBD2,.,TGCAGTGCTAGAGGTAGCGGGAAGACAGATACGCAGTATTTT,CSARGSGKTDTQYF
TRBJ1-2,TRBV20-1,TRBD1,few,TGCAGTGCTAGCGGGGACAGGGATGGCTACACCTTC,CSASGDRDGYTF
TRBJ1-1,TRBV18,.,many,TGTGCCAGCTCACCACGGAAGAACACTGAAGCTTTCTTT,CASSPRKNTEAFF
TRBJ2-2,TRBV9,.,.,TGTGCCAGCAGCGACCGTCTGGGAGTCGACACCGGGGAGCTGTTTTTT,CASSDRLGVDTGELFF
TRBJ1-5,TRBV2,TRBD1,few,TGTGCCAGCAGCGACAGGGGGTTAAGCAATCAGCCCCAGCATTTT,CASSDRGLSNQPQHF
TRBJ2-1,TRBV7-9,.,many,TGTGCCAGCAGCTTAGACGGGACCCGCAATGAGCAGTTCTTC,CASSLDGTRNEQFF
TRBJ2-3,TRBV20-1,TRBD2,.,TGCAGTGCTCGTGTATGGCGGGGGGGCAGCGCAGATACGCAGTATTTT,CSARVWRGGSADTQYF
TRBJ1-1,TRBV7-3,TRBD1,.,TGTGCCAGCAGGTTACAGGGGACGAACAGTGAAGCTTTCTTT,CASRLQGTNSEAFF
TRBJ2-7,TRBV12-3/TRBV12-4,TRBD1,many,TGTGCCAGCAGTCTCCGGGACAGGGGTTACGAGCAGTACTTC,CASSLRDRGYEQYF
TRBJ2-3,TRBV30,TRBD2,.,TGTGCCTGGAGTGGGTCGCGGAGTAGCGGGACCACAGATACGCAGTATTTT,CAWSGSRSSGTTDTQYF
TRBJ2-4,TRBV7-9,.,many,TGTGCCAGCAGCTTGGCGCCCTCAGACATTCAGTACTTC,CASSLAPSDIQYF
TRBJ1-6,TRBV7-9,.,few,TGTGCCAGCAGCTTAGCGTTAGAATCACCCCTCCACTTT,CASSLALESPLHF
TRBJ2-2,TRBV7-6,.,.,TGTGCCAGCAGCTTCGACAGGATAGGGGCCGGGGAGCTGTTTTTT,CASSFDRIGAGELFF
TRBJ1-2,TRBV16,.,few,TGTGCCAGCAGCCAATTCGGCGGAATTTATGGCTACACCTTC,CASSQFGGIYGYTF
TRBJ2-7,TRBV30,TRBD2,.,TGTGCCTTGTGGGGCGGGGGGCAGAAGTACTTC,CALWGGGQKYF
TRBJ2-3,TRBV29-1,.,many,TGCAGCGTTGGTTGGAGGGGAAAGGTCACGCAGTATTTT,CSVGWRGKVTQYF
TRBJ2-7,TRBV20-1,.,many,TGCAGTGCCAACGTGCCTAGCGCCTACGAGCAGTACTTC,CSANVPSAYEQYF
TRBJ1-3,TRBV18,.,few,TGTGCCAGCTCACCACCGGTTGGGACTGAGAGTGGAAACACCATATATTTT,CASSPPVGTESGNTIYF
TRBJ1-2,TRBV27,.,few,TGTGCCAGCAAGTCTCACTCTTATGGCTACACCTTC,CASKSHSYGYTF